These 20 T cell receptor beta chains share one sample of origin, sequenced in a study of vaccination and CD4 T cells after COVID-19 (dated 2022 in TCRdb). Their target antigens are unknown. Receptor libraries were prepared by PCR. Sequencing was performed on an Illumina iSeq 100. TCR sequencing of DNA from cultured CD4+ T cells used the Oncomine TCR Beta short-read assay at the Johns Hopkins FTIC core. The public reads were run again by TCRdb, first through fastp at Q25 and then through MiXCR, and only productive beta chains were kept. Entries that share a CDR3 protein sequence are merged under the most common genes and DNA. The sample yields about 16,000 distinct CDR3 sequences; roughly four fifths were counted once. About 9.6% of the sample lies in the top ten. The treatment or condition label here, explained by the study, means: roughly nine-day PBMC culture with coronavirus spike peptide pools or control peptides (ViraFEST assay).

The source was CD4+ T cells from blood, cultured in vitro, collected after SARS-CoV-2 vaccination. Every receptor here comes from a human donor who received a COVID-19 vaccine.

This clonotype is judged medium-sized. This chain joins TRBV5-4 and TRBJ2-3; 11 nucleotides align to TRBD2. Per the germline V gene, CDR1 is SGHNT and CDR2 is YYREEE (reference sequence). CDR3 length: 16 amino acids. Trimming removed 4 bases from V and 3 bases from J; junction bases left unmatched: 7. CDR3 in amino acids: CASSRIAGGETDTQYF. The CDR3 DNA reads TGTGCCAGCAGCCGAATAGCGGGGGGGGAAACAGATACGCAGTATTTT.

The chain has TRBV20-1 and TRBJ1-1; no clear D gene. This CDR3 contains 12 residues. Trimming took off 3 bases at V and 0 bases at J, with 5 bases between the two ends. The germline CDR1 and CDR2 sequences are DFQATT and SNEGSKA (reference sequence). CDR3 sequence (DNA): TGCAGTGCTAGTAAGGTGAACACTGAAGCTTTCTTT. It yields the protein CSASKVNTEAFF.

V gene TRBV20-1 combines with J gene TRBJ2-3; 9 nucleotides match TRBD2. Germline V gene lookup returns CDR1 DFQATT and CDR2 SNEGSKA (reference sequence). This CDR3 comprises 16 residues. CDR3 residues: CSSGVGGGDSTDTQYF. The CDR3 DNA reads as TGCAGCTCAGGGGTGGGCGGGGGGGATAGCACAGATACGCAGTATTTT.

The chain employs TRBV11-2 and TRBJ1-6; perhaps TRBD1 as D (5 bases). The germline V gene has CDR1 SGHAT and CDR2 FQNNGV. The CDR3 is 14 residues long. Trimming stripped 5 bases from V and 6 bases from J, with 11 bases between. The CDR3 DNA is TGTGCCAGCAGCATTACAGGAGTTAATTCACCCCTCCACTTT. This codes for CASSITGVNSPLHF. The full variable domain, its missing parts supplied by reference TRBV11-2 and TRBJ1-6, is EAGVAQSPRYKIIEKRQSVAFWCNPISGHATLYWYQQILGQGPKLLIQFQNNGVVDDSQLPKDRFSAERLKGVDSTLKIQPAKLEDSAVYLCASSITGVNSPLHFGNGTRLTVT.

DNA of the CDR3: TGTGCCAGCATACCCCTACGGAGGGCTAGCGGGGGCACAGATACGCAGTATTTT. It encodes CASIPLRRASGGTDTQYF. The rearrangement links TRBV6-1 to TRBJ2-3, with TRBD2 identical over 9 bases. Looked up from germline, CDR1 is MNHNS and CDR2 is SASEGT. Losses at the gene ends were 7 bases for V and 1 base for J; bases not matched to a gene: 15. CDR3 size: 18 residues.

The chain carries TRBV20-1 and TRBJ1-5, with 8 bases aligning to TRBD1. With 3 bases clipped from V and 0 bases from J, the junction kept 13 bases outside the gene matches. CDR3 length equals 18 residues. The germline CDR1 and CDR2 sequences are DFQATT and SNEGSKA (reference sequence). The CDR3 DNA is TGCAGTGCTAGGGAATTAGGACAGGGCGATTTTAGCAATCAGCCCCAGCATTTT. Translation: CSARELGQGDFSNQPQHF.

The genes are TRBV19 and TRBJ1-2, with a weak D call TRBD1 (6 bases). The CDR3 spans 16 residues. Trimming removed 7 bases at V and 0 bases at J, with 18 bases between. The germline V gene has CDR1 LNHDA and CDR2 SQIVND (reference sequence). The CDR3 here is CASMAGHGIANYGYTF. The CDR3 nucleotides are TGTGCCAGTATGGCGGGACATGGGATAGCTAACTATGGCTACACCTTC.

The V call is TRBV7-2, the J call TRBJ2-5, with no clear D. V lost 1 base and J 4 bases, leaving 4 bases between the germline ends. The CDR3 contains 12 residues. CDR1 and CDR2 from the germline V gene are SGHTA and FQGNSA. CDR3 nucleotide sequence: TGTGCCAGCAGCTTAGGTTTAGAGACCCAGTACTTC. Protein: CASSLGLETQYF.

The chain employs TRBV6-5 and TRBJ1-2; D not resolved. CDR1 MNHEY and CDR2 SVGAGI come from the germline V gene. There are 14 residues in the CDR3. V was trimmed by 0 bases and J by 8 bases, leaving 13 bases between them. In DNA, the CDR3 is TGTGCCAGCAGTTACTCTGAGCAGACGGGCGGCTACACCTTC. Translated, it gives CASSYSEQTGGYTF.

The chain recombines TRBV10-2 with TRBJ1-6; D is undetermined. V gave up 2 bases and J gave up 10 bases, with 12 bases separating them. This CDR3 is built from 14 residues. Germline V CDR1 and CDR2: WSHSY, SAAADI. CDR3 nucleotides: TGCGCCAGCAGTGAGGTAGGAGGTCGCTCACCCCTCCACTTT. Its protein product is CASSEVGGRSPLHF.

The chain links TRBV7-2 to TRBJ2-2, with TRBD1 identical over 9 bases. Germline CDR1 and CDR2: SGHTA and FQGNSA. This CDR3 is 15 amino acids long. V shed 5 bases, J shed 4 bases, and the junction held 5 bases outside the gene matches. The CDR3 loop reads CASSADRGTTGELFF. The CDR3 DNA follows: TGTGCCAGCAGCGCAGACAGGGGGACCACCGGGGAGCTGTTTTTT. Based on the CDR3 plus reference TRBV7-2 and TRBJ2-2, the full variable domain is GAGVSQSPSNKVTEKGKDVELRCDPISGHTALYWYRQSLGQGLEFLIYFQGNSAPDKSGLPSDRFSAERTGGSVSTLTIQRTQQEDSAVYLCASSADRGTTGELFFGEGSRLTVL.

The chain is built from TRBV12-3 or TRBV12-4 and TRBJ2-1; TRBD2 aligns across 8 bases. V lost 7 bases to trimming and J lost 3 bases; unmatched junction nucleotides: 11. CDR3 size: 16 residues. The CDR3 DNA reads as TGTGCCAGCATACCGCATAAAGCGGGAGTCTACAATGAGCAGTTCTTC. Translated: CASIPHKAGVYNEQFF.

The rearrangement uses TRBV27 and TRBJ1-5, with a possible D match to TRBD1 (6 bases). Trimming stripped 5 bases from V and 0 bases from J, with 14 bases between. The CDR3 loop spans 16 amino acids. Germline V CDR1 and CDR2: MNHEY, SMNVEV (reference sequence). CDR3 residues: CASSPPDRPSNQPQHF. In nucleotides, the CDR3 is TGTGCCAGCAGTCCTCCAGACAGGCCTAGCAATCAGCCCCAGCATTTT.

This sequence joins TRBV6-1 and TRBJ1-6; D gene unclear. Germline CDR1 is MNHNS and CDR2 is SASEGT. Trimming took off 6 bases at V and 1 base at J, with 7 bases between the two ends. The CDR3 has 14 residues. The CDR3 loop reads CASRMTSYNSPLHF. Written as DNA, the CDR3 is TGTGCCAGCAGGATGACGTCCTATAATTCACCCCTCCACTTT.

This clonotype is labeled medium-sized. CDR3 loop: CASSYSLGQGGEKLFF. For the CDR3, the DNA is TGTGCCAGCAGTTACTCTCTCGGACAGGGAGGTGAAAAACTGTTTTTT. The V and J genes are TRBV6-5 and TRBJ1-4, with 8 bases fitting TRBD1. The CDR3 has 16 amino acids. CDR1 and CDR2 from the germline V gene are MNHEY and SVGAGI. Losses at the gene ends were 0 bases for V and 7 bases for J; bases not matched to a gene: 7.

The J gene is TRBJ1-4, the V gene TRBV7-6, with D perhaps TRBD1 (6 bases). With 8 bases removed from V and 7 bases from J, the gap between germline ends came to 20 bases. Germline-derived CDR1 and CDR2 are SGHVS and FNYEAQ. The CDR3 contains 15 residues. The CDR3: CASGQTGTRGEKLFF. CDR3 DNA: TGTGCCAGCGGACAAACAGGGACCCGTGGTGAAAAACTGTTTTTT.

This clonotype was seen a few times. The chain has TRBV15 and TRBJ2-2; D is uncertain. The CDR3 is 14 amino acids. Germline CDR1 is LNHNV and CDR2 is YYDKDF (reference sequence). Trimming removed 1 base from V and 1 base from J, with 4 bases in between. The CDR3 nucleotides are TGTGCCACCAGCAGAGCAGGGAACACCGGGGAGCTGTTTTTT. This codes for CATSRAGNTGELFF.

The V gene is TRBV24-1, the J gene TRBJ2-5, with 10 bases identical to TRBD1. Germline V gives CDR1 KGHDR, CDR2 SFDVKD. The CDR3 totals 16 residues. With V trimmed by 4 bases and J by 4 bases, 8 bases remained unmatched. CDR3 loop: CATSDAGTGVRETQYF. The DNA of the CDR3 is TGTGCCACCAGTGACGCCGGGACAGGGGTTAGAGAGACCCAGTACTTC.

This clonotype was counted once. The gene calls are TRBV12-3 or TRBV12-4 and TRBJ2-5; tentative D call: TRBD2 (6 bases). The CDR3 length is 14 residues. V lost 1 base and J 4 bases, leaving 10 bases between the germline ends. CDR3: CASSLDSRGETQYF. In DNA, the CDR3 is TGTGCCAGCAGTTTAGACTCGCGGGGAGAGACCCAGTACTTC.

This rearrangement joins TRBV6-1 to TRBJ1-2; 7 bases fit TRBD1. Trimming took 7 bases from V and 7 from J; bases not matched to a gene: 9. The germline gives CDR1 MNHNS, CDR2 SASEGT. The CDR3 is made up of 13 amino acids. The CDR3 reads CASTQTGKGGYTF. The CDR3 DNA reads as TGTGCCAGCACCCAGACAGGGAAGGGTGGCTACACCTTC.